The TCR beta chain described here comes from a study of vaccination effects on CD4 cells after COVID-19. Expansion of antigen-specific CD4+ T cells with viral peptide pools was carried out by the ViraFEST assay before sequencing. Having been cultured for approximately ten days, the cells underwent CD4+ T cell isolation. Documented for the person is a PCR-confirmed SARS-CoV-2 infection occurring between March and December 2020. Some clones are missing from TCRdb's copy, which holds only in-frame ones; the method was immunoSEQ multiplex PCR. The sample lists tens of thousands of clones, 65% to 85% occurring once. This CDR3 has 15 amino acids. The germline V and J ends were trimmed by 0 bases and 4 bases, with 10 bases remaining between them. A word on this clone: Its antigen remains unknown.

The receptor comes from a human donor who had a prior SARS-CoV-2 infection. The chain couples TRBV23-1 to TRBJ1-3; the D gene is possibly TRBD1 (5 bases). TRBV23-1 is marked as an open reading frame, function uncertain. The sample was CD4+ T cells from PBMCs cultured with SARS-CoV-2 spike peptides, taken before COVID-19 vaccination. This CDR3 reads CASSQSKGRGNTIYF. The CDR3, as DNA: TGCGCCAGCAGTCAATCGAAGGGGAGGGGAAACACCATATATTTT.